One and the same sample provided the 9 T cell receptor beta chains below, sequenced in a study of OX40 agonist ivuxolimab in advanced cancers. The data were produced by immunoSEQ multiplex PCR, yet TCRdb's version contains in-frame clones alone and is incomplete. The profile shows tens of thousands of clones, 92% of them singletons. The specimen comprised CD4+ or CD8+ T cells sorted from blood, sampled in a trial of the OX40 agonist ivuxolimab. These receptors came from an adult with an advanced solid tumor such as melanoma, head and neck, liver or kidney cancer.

The CDR3 sequence: CASTWTTNSYEQYF. The CDR3 coding sequence is TGTGCCAGCACCTGGACCACAAACTCCTACGAGCAGTACTTC. The chain recombines TRBV7-2 with TRBJ2-7; D gene unclear. The CDR3 length is 14 residues. CDR1 and CDR2 (germline): SGHTA, FQGNSA. V shed 7 bases and J shed 0 bases, with 13 bases lying between them.

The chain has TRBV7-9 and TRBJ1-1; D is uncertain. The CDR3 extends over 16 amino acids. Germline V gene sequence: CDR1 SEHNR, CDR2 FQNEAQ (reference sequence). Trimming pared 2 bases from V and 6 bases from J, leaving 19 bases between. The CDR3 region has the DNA TGTGCCAGCAGCTTAAATCCCCCCCAACCCGGAGCTGAAGCTTTCTTT. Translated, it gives CASSLNPPQPGAEAFF.

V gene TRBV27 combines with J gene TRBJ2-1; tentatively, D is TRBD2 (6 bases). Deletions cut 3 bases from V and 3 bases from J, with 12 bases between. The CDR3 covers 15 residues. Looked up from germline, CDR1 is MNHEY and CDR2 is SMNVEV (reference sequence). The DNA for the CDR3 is TGTGCCAGCAGTTTGTTAGCGGATCTCTACAATGAGCAGTTCTTC. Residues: CASSLLADLYNEQFF.

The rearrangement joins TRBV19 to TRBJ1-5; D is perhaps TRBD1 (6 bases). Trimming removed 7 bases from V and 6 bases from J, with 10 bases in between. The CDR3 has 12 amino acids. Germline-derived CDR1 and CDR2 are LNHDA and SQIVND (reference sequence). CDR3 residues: CASKRGAQPQHF. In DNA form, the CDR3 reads TGTGCCAGTAAAAGGGGGGCTCAGCCCCAGCATTTT. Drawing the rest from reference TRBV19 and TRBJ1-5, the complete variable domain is DGGITQSPKYLFRKEGQNVTLSCEQNLNHDAMYWYRQDPGQGLRLIYYSQIVNDFQKGDIAEGYSVSREKKESFPLTVTSAQKNPTAFYLCASKRGAQPQHFGDGTRLSIL.

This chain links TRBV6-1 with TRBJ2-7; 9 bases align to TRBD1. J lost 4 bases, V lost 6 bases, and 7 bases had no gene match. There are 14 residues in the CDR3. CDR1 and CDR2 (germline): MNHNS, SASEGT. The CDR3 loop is CASSDRGKEYEQYF. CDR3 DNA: TGTGCCAGCAGCGACAGGGGGAAAGAGTACGAGCAGTACTTC.

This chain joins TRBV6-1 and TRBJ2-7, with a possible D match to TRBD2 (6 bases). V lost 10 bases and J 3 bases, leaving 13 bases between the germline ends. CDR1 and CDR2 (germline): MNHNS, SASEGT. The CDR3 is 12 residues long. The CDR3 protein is CATRWGDYEQYF. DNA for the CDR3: TGTGCCACTCGGTGGGGGGACTACGAGCAGTACTTC.

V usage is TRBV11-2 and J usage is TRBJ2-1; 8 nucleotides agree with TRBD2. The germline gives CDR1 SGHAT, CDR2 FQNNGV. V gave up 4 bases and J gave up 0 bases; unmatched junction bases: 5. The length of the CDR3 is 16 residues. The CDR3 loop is CASSSPLAGSYNEQFF. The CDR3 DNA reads TGTGCCAGCAGCTCCCCTCTAGCGGGCTCCTACAATGAGCAGTTCTTC.

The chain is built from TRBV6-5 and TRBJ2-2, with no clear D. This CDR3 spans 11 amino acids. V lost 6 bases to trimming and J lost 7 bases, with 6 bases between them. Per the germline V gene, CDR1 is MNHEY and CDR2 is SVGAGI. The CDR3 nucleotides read TGTGCCAGCAGCGCGGACGGGGAGCTGTTTTTT. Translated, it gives CASSADGELFF.

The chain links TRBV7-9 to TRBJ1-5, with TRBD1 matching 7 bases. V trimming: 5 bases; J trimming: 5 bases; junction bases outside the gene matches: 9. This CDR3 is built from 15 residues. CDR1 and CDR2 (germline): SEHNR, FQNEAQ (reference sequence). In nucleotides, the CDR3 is TGTGCCAGCAGCCCAACAGGGGTCGAGGATCAGCCCCAGCATTTT. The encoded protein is CASSPTGVEDQPQHF.